This is a list of T cell receptor beta chains from one sample in a study of T-cell reconstitution after alpha-beta-depleted transplantation in children. TCRdb processed the PCR reads anew with MiXCR; each CDR3 protein has one entry. The sample contains around 270,000 distinct CDR3 sequences, roughly a tenth of which appear only once. The source material was PBMCs, sampled before TCRalphabeta/CD19-depleted stem cell transplant. The source of these receptors is a boy under two years old with acute myeloid leukemia, due to receive a stem cell transplant. The CDR3 runs from the conserved cysteine through the conserved F or W. The D gene is left open where the match is weak. A row's size may be missing; if present it is once, few, many or a size class.

D: TRBD2
V: TRBV7-9
J: TRBJ2-5
size: many
DNA: TGTGCCAGCAGCTACCTAGCGGGAGGGCAAGAGACCCAGTACTTC
CDR3: CASSYLAGGQETQYF

D: -
V: TRBV5-1
J: TRBJ2-6
size: many
DNA: TGCGCCAGCAGCTTGGCCGGGGATGGGGCCAACGTCCTGACTTTC
CDR3: CASSLAGDGANVLTF

D: TRBD2
V: TRBV20-1
J: TRBJ2-1
size: many
DNA: TGCAGTGCTAGCAACCTTGGGGGGGGTTACTACAATGAGCAGTTCTTC
CDR3: CSASNLGGGYYNEQFF

D: TRBD2
V: TRBV20-1
J: TRBJ2-2
size: many
DNA: TGCAGTGCTAGAGTAACTAGCGCTGACACCGGGGAGCTGTTTTTT
CDR3: CSARVTSADTGELFF

D: -
V: TRBV20-1
J: TRBJ1-5
size: -
DNA: TGCAGTGCTAGAACGCGAGGCAATCAGCCCCAGCATTTT
CDR3: CSARTRGNQPQHF

D: TRBD2
V: TRBV9
J: TRBJ2-3
size: many
DNA: TGTGCCAGCAGCTCCGGTAGGACTAGCGTCCCAGATACGCAGTATTTT
CDR3: CASSSGRTSVPDTQYF

D: TRBD2
V: TRBV12-3/TRBV12-4
J: TRBJ2-3
size: few
DNA: TGTGCCAGCAGCTTTAGCGGGGGGGCCAGGAGGGATACGCAGTATTTT
CDR3: CASSFSGGARRDTQYF

D: TRBD1
V: TRBV27
J: TRBJ1-1
size: many
DNA: TGTGCCAGCAGTTTAGGGGGACAGCCCTTGTTTGAAGCTTTCTTT
CDR3: CASSLGGQPLFEAFF

D: -
V: TRBV7-9
J: TRBJ1-2
size: many
DNA: TGTGCCAGCAGCTTAGCCCTCAAGGTCAACTACGGCTACACCTTC
CDR3: CASSLALKVNYGYTF

D: -
V: TRBV5-5
J: TRBJ2-5
size: many
DNA: TGTGCCAGCAGCTTGTCCCCGGCAGATCTACAAGAGACCCAGTACTTC
CDR3: CASSLSPADLQETQYF

D: -
V: TRBV6-2/TRBV6-3
J: TRBJ2-4
size: -
DNA: TGTGCCAGCAGTTCTACAGATATCATTCAGTACTTC
CDR3: CASSSTDIIQYF

D: TRBD2
V: TRBV14
J: TRBJ2-1
size: -
DNA: TGTGCCAGCAGCTTGGGGACTAGCCGATACAATGAGCAGTTCTTC
CDR3: CASSLGTSRYNEQFF

D: TRBD1
V: TRBV27
J: TRBJ1-4
size: -
DNA: TGTGCCAGCAGGTCGACAGGGGGTAATGAAAAACTGTTTTTT
CDR3: CASRSTGGNEKLFF

D: -
V: TRBV20-1
J: TRBJ2-3
size: many
DNA: TGCAGTGCTAGCGGGGCGGGATATACGCAGTATTTT
CDR3: CSASGAGYTQYF

D: -
V: TRBV25-1
J: TRBJ2-1
size: many
DNA: TGTGCCAGCAGTACCCGGGACTTCAAGAGCTCCTACAATGAGCAGTTCTTC
CDR3: CASSTRDFKSSYNEQFF

D: TRBD1
V: TRBV15
J: TRBJ2-3
size: many
DNA: TGTGCCACCAGCAGGCGGACAGGGCGGGCAGATACGCAGTATTTT
CDR3: CATSRRTGRADTQYF

D: -
V: TRBV27
J: TRBJ2-1
size: many
DNA: TGTGCCAGCACCCAACTAGTGGGCGATGAGCAGTTCTTC
CDR3: CASTQLVGDEQFF